The 7 T cell receptor beta chains below were found in one sample sequenced in a study of control samples from healthy donors and cancer patients. The table came from immunoSEQ multiplex PCR; TCRdb's copy has only in-frame clones and leaves some out. The sample consists of roughly 95,000 clones, 80% to 90% of them appearing once. Sequencing was carried out using blood. These receptors all stem from a man under 40 in good health.

The chain joins TRBV6-4 to TRBJ2-2, with 9 bases aligning to TRBD1. There are 19 residues in the CDR3. CDR1 MRHNA and CDR2 SNTAGT come from the germline V gene. Losses at the gene ends were 0 bases for V and 0 bases for J; bases not matched to a gene: 8. Written as DNA, the CDR3 is TGTGCCAGCAGTGACTCCGGGACAGGGTACGCGTCGAACACCGGGGAGCTGTTTTTT. As protein: CASSDSGTGYASNTGELFF.

The V gene is TRBV5-5, the J gene TRBJ2-2, with D uncertain. Germline CDR1 is SGHKS and CDR2 is YYEKEE (reference sequence). The V end was cut by 1 base, the J end by 2 bases, with 12 bases between. The CDR3 contains 16 residues. CDR3 DNA sequence: TGTGCCAGCAGCTTGCTAGATTATGTCAACACCGGGGAGCTGTTTTTT. Amino acids: CASSLLDYVNTGELFF.

About this clone: Other DNA sequences within the sample encode an identical CDR3. The rearrangement links TRBV20-1 to TRBJ2-3; TRBD2 might be the D (5 bases). Trimming shortened V by 6 bases and J by 5 bases, and 6 bases separated the two germline ends. In germline, CDR1 is DFQATT, CDR2 SNEGSKA (reference sequence). The CDR3 has 10 amino acids. The CDR3 protein is CSARGDTQYF. The CDR3 bases are TGCAGTGCCCGGGGAGATACGCAGTATTTT.

This chain links TRBV9 with TRBJ1-1, with 10 bases matching TRBD1. Germline values: CDR1 SGDLS, CDR2 YYNGEE. V lost 3 bases to trimming and J lost 0 bases; unmatched junction nucleotides: 2. The CDR3 is 15 residues long. The CDR3, as DNA: TGTGCCAGCAGCGGACAGGGGGCTTTGAACACTGAAGCTTTCTTT. Encoded protein: CASSGQGALNTEAFF.

The chain joins TRBV28 to TRBJ1-5; D remains unclear. Trimming took off 3 bases at V and 2 bases at J, with 11 bases between the two ends. The CDR3 is 15 residues long. The V gene's germline CDR1 is MDHEN and CDR2 SYDVKM. The CDR3 nucleotides are TGTGCCAGCAGTTTCCACCCCAAGGGCAATCAGCCCCAGCATTTT. It specifies CASSFHPKGNQPQHF.

The rearrangement uses TRBV27 and TRBJ2-1; 14 bases align to TRBD2. Losses at the gene ends were 3 bases for V and 7 bases for J; bases not matched to a gene: 8. Germline assignment: CDR1 MNHEY and CDR2 SMNVEV (reference sequence). CDR3 length: 17 amino acids. The CDR3 DNA is TGTGCCAGCAGTTTCGGACTAGCGGGAGGTATTTATAATGAGCAGTTCTTC. Its translation is CASSFGLAGGIYNEQFF.

The V and J genes are TRBV4-1 and TRBJ2-6; D remains ambiguous. Trimming shortened V by 1 base and J by 4 bases, and 8 bases separated the two germline ends. The germline CDR1 and CDR2 sequences are MGHRA and YSYEKL. The CDR3 runs 15 residues. CDR3 protein: CASSQGSLGANVLTF. DNA of the CDR3: TGCGCCAGCAGCCAAGGATCGTTGGGGGCCAACGTCCTGACTTTC.